Given below is one TCR beta chain in context. Its antigen is as yet unknown. This entry comes from a study of T cell responses to AZD1222 COVID-19 vaccine. Study-wide results and limits: Mostly white British, mostly female donors; authors suggested clonal diversity may be underestimated. At 160-218 and 743-854, vaccine-associated CD4 TCRs were dominant, and they spanned spike. Reportedly, nearly half the spike-specific TCRs target unmutated variant regions.

The table came from immunoSEQ multiplex PCR; TCRdb's copy has only in-frame clones and leaves some out. The sample lists 100,000 to 150,000 clones; more than 90% were seen once. V shed 5 bases and J shed 8 bases, with 12 bases lying between them. CDR3 length equals 12 residues. The germline CDR1 and CDR2 sequences are SEHNR and FQNEAQ (reference sequence). The source material was peripheral blood, sampled on day 0 of AZD1222 vaccination. The TCR was taken from an adult in good health. The rearrangement links TRBV7-9 to TRBJ1-2; D is unresolved. Here the CDR3 reads CASSLRARGYTF. CDR3 in DNA: TGTGCCAGCAGCCTGCGCGCAAGAGGCTACACCTTC.